This TCR beta chain stems from a study of control samples from healthy donors and cancer patients. This CDR3 has 12 amino acids. Germline V gives CDR1 SEHNR, CDR2 FQNEAQ (reference sequence). V was cut by 3 bases and J by 2 bases, with 2 bases left in between. Profiling relied on immunoSEQ multiplex PCR, and the TCRdb table lists in-frame clones only, not all of them. Among around 180,000 clones, around 94% were seen once, and the ten largest hold about 1.5%. The sequence came from a young woman in good health. V usage is TRBV7-9 and J usage is TRBJ1-5; D is unclear. The sample was blood. The DNA of the CDR3 is TGTGCCAGCAGCTTGGGCAATCAGCCCCAGCATTTT. Translating it yields CASSLGNQPQHF.